The 3 T cell receptor beta chains given below trace back to one sample, sequenced in a study of PD-1 blockade in classical Hodgkin lymphoma. Time point meaning: cycle 4 day 1 (C4D1), after 6 weeks of nivolumab. No patient escaped relapse after autologous stem cell transplantation, and brentuximab vedotin exposure varied. Produced via immunoSEQ multiplex PCR; TCRdb's table is partial and in-frame only. The data hold 17,000 or so clones, with about 80% observed a single time. Sequencing used peripheral blood mononuclear cells (PBMCs), obtained before the fourth cycle of nivolumab. These receptors were obtained from a human donor with classical Hodgkin lymphoma.

The chain carries TRBV19 and TRBJ2-6, with TRBD2 matching over 7 bases. CDR3 length equals 15 residues. V dropped 3 bases and J dropped 2; count of bases not matched to a gene: 1. Germline V gives CDR1 LNHDA, CDR2 SQIVND (reference sequence). CDR3 sequence (DNA): TGTGCCAGTAGTATCGGGAGGCCTGGGGCCAACGTCCTGACTTTC. Amino acids: CASSIGRPGANVLTF.

CDR3 region: CASRGPGQNYGYTF. CDR3 nucleotide sequence: TGTGCCAGCAGGGGTCCGGGACAGAACTATGGCTACACCTTC. V usage is TRBV2 and J usage is TRBJ1-2, with 7 bases fitting TRBD1. From germline, CDR1 is SNHLY and CDR2 FYNNEI. Unmatched junction bases numbered 6, after V lost 6 bases and J lost 2 bases. The CDR3 length is 14 residues.

The V gene is TRBV5-1, the J gene TRBJ2-3; D gene uncertain. The CDR3 consists of 14 residues. Germline V lookup: CDR1 SGHRS, CDR2 YFSETQ. Deletions cut 0 bases from V and 2 bases from J, with 7 bases between. This CDR3 is CASSLGGPTDTQYF. The CDR3 DNA sequence: TGCGCCAGCAGCTTGGGTGGGCCCACAGATACGCAGTATTTT.